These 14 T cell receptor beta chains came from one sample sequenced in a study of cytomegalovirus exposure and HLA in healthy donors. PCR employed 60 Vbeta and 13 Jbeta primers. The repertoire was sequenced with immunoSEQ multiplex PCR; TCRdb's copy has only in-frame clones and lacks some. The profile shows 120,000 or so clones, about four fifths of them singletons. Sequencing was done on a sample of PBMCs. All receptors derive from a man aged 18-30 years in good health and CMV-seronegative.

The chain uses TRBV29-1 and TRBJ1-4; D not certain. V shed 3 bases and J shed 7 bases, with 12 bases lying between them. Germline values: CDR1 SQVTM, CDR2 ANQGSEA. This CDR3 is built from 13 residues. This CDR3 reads CSVDGEGGEKLFF. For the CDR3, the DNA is TGCAGCGTTGATGGGGAGGGAGGTGAAAAACTGTTTTTT. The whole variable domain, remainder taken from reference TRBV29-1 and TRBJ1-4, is SAVISQKPSRDICQRGTSLTIQCQVDSQVTMMFWYRQQPGQSLTLIATANQGSEATYESGFVIDKFPISRPNLTFSTLTVSNMSPEDSSIYLCSVDGEGGEKLFFGSGTQLSVL.

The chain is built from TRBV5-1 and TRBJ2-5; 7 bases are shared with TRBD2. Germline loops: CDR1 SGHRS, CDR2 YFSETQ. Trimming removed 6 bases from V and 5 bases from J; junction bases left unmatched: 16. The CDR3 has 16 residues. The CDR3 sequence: CASTLSVGTTNETQYF. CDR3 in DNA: TGCGCCAGCACGCTGTCAGTCGGGACTACCAACGAGACCCAGTACTTC.

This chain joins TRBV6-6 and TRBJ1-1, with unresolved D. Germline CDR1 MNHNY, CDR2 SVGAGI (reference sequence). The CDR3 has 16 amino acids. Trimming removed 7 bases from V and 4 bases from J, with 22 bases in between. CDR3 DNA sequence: TGTGCCAGCACCATTGAGCTTGCGGGAAAAGGCACTGAAGCTTTCTTT. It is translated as CASTIELAGKGTEAFF.

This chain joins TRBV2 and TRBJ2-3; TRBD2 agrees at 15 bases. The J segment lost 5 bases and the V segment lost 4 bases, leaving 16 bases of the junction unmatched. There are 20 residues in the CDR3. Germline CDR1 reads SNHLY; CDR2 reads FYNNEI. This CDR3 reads CASSVGTSGGTGGSRDTQYF. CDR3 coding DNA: TGTGCCAGCAGTGTAGGGACTAGCGGGGGGACGGGGGGATCGAGAGATACGCAGTATTTT. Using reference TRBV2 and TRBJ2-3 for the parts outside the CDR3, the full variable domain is EPEVTQTPSHQVTQMGQEVILRCVPISNHLYFYWYRQILGQKVEFLVSFYNNEISEKSEIFDDQFSVERPDGSNFTLKIRSTKLEDSAMYFCASSVGTSGGTGGSRDTQYFGPGTRLTVL.

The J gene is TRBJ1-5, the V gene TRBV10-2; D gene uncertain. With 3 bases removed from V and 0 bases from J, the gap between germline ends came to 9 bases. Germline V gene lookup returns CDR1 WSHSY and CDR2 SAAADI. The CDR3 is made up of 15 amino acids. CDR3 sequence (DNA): TGCGCCAGCAGTGAATCGGGAGGTAGCAATCAGCCCCAGCATTTT. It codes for CASSESGGSNQPQHF.

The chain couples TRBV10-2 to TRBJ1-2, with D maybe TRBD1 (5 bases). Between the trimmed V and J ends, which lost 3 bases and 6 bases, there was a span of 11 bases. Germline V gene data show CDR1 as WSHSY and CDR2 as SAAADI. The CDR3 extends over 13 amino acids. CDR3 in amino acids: CASSEWQGNGYTF. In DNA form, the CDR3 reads TGCGCCAGCAGTGAATGGCAGGGAAATGGCTACACCTTC.

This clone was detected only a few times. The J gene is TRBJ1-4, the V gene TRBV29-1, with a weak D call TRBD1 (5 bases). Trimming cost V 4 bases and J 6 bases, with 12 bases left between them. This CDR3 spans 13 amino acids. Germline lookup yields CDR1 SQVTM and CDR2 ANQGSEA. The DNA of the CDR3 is TGCAGCGTTGGGCAGGGAAGGGATGAAAAACTGTTTTTT. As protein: CSVGQGRDEKLFF.

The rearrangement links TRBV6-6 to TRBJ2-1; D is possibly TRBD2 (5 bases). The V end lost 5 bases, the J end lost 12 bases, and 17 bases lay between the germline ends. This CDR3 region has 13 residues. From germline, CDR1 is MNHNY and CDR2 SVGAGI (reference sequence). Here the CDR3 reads CASSLRLGRGQFF. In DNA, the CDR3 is TGTGCCAGCAGTCTTCGACTGGGCCGGGGGCAGTTCTTC.

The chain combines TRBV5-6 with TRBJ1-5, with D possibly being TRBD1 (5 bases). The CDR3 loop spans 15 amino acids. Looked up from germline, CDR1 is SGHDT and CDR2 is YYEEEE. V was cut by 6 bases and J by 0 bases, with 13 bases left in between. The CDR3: CASTLGGGSNQPQHF. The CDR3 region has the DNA TGTGCCAGCACCCTGGGGGGGGGTAGCAATCAGCCCCAGCATTTT. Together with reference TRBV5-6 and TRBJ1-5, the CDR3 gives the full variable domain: DAGVTQSPTHLIKTRGQQVTLRCSPKSGHDTVSWYQQALGQGPQFIFQYYEEEERQRGNFPDRFSGHQFPNYSSELNVNALLLGDSALYLCASTLGGGSNQPQHFGDGTRLSIL.

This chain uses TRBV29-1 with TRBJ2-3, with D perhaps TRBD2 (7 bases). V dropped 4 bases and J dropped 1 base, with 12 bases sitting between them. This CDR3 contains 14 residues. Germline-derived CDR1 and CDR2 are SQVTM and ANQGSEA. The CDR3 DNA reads TGCAGCGTTGTTTCGGGGGGCCGCACAGATACGCAGTATTTT. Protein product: CSVVSGGRTDTQYF.

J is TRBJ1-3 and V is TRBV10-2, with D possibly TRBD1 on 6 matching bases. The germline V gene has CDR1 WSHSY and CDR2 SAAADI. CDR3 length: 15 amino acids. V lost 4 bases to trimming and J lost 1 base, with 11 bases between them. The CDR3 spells CASSVQGLSGNTIYF. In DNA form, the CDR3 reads TGCGCCAGCAGTGTTCAGGGGTTGTCTGGAAACACCATATATTTT.

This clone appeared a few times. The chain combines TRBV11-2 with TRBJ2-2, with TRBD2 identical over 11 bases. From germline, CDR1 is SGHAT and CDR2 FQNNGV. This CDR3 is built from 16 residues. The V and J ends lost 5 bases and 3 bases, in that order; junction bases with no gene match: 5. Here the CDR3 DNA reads TGTGCCAGCAGCCTTATAGCGGGGGGGTACACCGGGGAGCTGTTTTTT. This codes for CASSLIAGGYTGELFF.

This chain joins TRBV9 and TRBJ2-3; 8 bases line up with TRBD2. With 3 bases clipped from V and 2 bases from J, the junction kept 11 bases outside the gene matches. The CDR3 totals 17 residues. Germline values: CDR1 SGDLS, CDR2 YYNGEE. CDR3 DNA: TGTGCCAGCAGCGCGGCGGGTACTAGCGGATTCACAGATACGCAGTATTTT. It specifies CASSAAGTSGFTDTQYF.

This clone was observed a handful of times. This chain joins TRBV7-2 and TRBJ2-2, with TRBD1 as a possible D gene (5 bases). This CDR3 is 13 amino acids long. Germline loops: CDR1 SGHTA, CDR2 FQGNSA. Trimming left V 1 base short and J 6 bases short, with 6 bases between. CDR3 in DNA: TGTGCCAGCAGCTTAGAAGGGGCCGGGGAGCTGTTTTTT. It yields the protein CASSLEGAGELFF. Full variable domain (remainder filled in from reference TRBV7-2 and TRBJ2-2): GAGVSQSPSNKVTEKGKDVELRCDPISGHTALYWYRQSLGQGLEFLIYFQGNSAPDKSGLPSDRFSAERTGGSVSTLTIQRTQQEDSAVYLCASSLEGAGELFFGEGSRLTVL.